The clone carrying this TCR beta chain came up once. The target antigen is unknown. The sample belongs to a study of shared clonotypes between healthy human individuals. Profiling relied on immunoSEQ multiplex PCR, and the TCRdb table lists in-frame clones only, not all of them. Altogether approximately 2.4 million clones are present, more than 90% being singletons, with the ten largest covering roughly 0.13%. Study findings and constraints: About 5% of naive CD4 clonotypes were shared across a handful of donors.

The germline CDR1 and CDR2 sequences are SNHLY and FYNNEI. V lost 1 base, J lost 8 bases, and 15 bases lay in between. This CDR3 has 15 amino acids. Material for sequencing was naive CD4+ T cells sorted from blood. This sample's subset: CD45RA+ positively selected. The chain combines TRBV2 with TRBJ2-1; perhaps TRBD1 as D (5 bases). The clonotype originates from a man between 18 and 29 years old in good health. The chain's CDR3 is CASSEGQGSFHEQFF. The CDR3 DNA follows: TGTGCCAGCAGTGAAGGGCAGGGATCTTTCCATGAGCAGTTCTTC. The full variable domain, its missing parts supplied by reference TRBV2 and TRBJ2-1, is EPEVTQTPSHQVTQMGQEVILRCVPISNHLYFYWYRQILGQKVEFLVSFYNNEISEKSEIFDDQFSVERPDGSNFTLKIRSTKLEDSAMYFCASSEGQGSFHEQFFGPGTRLTVL.